This T cell receptor (beta chain) originates from a study of blood T cell repertoires in COVID-19. V lost 6 bases and J lost 3; bases outside the gene matches: 6. The length of the CDR3 is 14 residues. Germline CDR1 and CDR2: MNHEY and SVGAGI. Per the authors' pipeline: Researchers report that nucleated cell counts were estimated from reference gene primer amplification. Some clones are missing from TCRdb's copy, which holds only in-frame ones; the method was immunoSEQ multiplex PCR. V, J and clone size derive from that table, while D and trimming were established from the DNA sequence. Among 210,000 or so clones listed, about four fifths were seen once.

This TCR was sampled from a woman aged 45 to 65 with acute COVID-19. Input material: PBMCs or T cells enriched from blood (not recorded which). This chain joins TRBV6-5 and TRBJ2-5; 8 nucleotides line up with TRBD1. DNA for the CDR3: TGTGCCAGCAGACCAGGGGGCTGGGAAGAGACCCAGTACTTC. It encodes CASRPGGWEETQYF.